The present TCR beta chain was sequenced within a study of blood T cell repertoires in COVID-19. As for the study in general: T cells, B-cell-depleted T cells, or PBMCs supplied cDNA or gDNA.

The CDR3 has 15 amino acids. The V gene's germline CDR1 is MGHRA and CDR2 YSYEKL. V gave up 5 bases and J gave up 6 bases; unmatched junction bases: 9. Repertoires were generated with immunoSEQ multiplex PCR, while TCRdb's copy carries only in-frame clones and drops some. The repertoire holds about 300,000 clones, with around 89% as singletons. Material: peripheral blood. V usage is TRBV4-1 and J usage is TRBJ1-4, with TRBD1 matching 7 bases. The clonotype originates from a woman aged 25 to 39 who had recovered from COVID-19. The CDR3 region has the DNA TGCGCCAGCAGCTCGGAGACAGGGTTTTATGAAAAACTGTTTTTT. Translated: CASSSETGFYEKLFF.